The entry below gives a single T cell receptor beta chain sequence along with its context. Its antigen is unidentified. V shed 0 bases and J shed 2 bases, with 11 bases lying between them. In germline, CDR1 is GTSNPN, CDR2 SVGIG (reference sequence). The CDR3 covers 14 residues. The sample comes from a study of OX40 agonist ivuxolimab in advanced cancers. Study summary: A partial response was reached by three patients: one with hepatocellular carcinoma and two with cutaneous melanoma. Study results and limitations: At 0.1 to 3.0 mg/kg and by week 6, clonal expansion occurred in CD4+ and CD8+ blood T cells. Normalized T-cell clonal expansion was also low in a subset of nonresponders.

Clones were sequenced by immunoSEQ multiplex PCR, and TCRdb holds only the in-frame ones, with some missing. The sample lists around 38,000 clones, approximately 82% seen once, with approximately 6.9% in the top ten. V usage is TRBV30 and J usage is TRBJ2-7; D might be TRBD1 (5 bases). This sample comprised CD4+ or CD8+ T cells sorted from blood, obtained in a trial of the OX40 agonist ivuxolimab. This sequence was found in an adult with an advanced solid tumor such as melanoma, head and neck, liver or kidney cancer. The CDR3: CAWSVLSGPYEQYF. For the CDR3, the DNA is TGTGCCTGGAGTGTACTCTCAGGGCCCTACGAGCAGTACTTC.